The 16 T cell receptor beta chains below all came from one sample that was sequenced in a study of T-cell memory formation after mild COVID-19. TCRdb recomputed calls from the 5' RACE reads with MiXCR, one row per CDR3 protein. The sample gives 250,000 to 300,000 distinct CDR3 sequences, about 16% of which show up once; 20% to 25% is in the top ten. Sequenced: PBMCs or a T cell subset sorted from them (not recorded which). The source of these receptors is a man younger than 35 who had mild COVID-19 (a few samples of this study predate the infection). Cell type and time point are not known.

This clonotype was found a few times. The V gene is TRBV15, the J gene TRBJ2-3; 7 positions agree with TRBD2. The length of the CDR3 is 17 residues. V dropped 0 bases and J dropped 2; count of bases not matched to a gene: 8. CDR1 and CDR2 (germline): LNHNV, YYDKDF (reference sequence). The CDR3 sequence is CATSREVEAGFTDTQYF. The CDR3 DNA reads TGTGCCACCAGCAGAGAGGTGGAAGCGGGGTTCACAGATACGCAGTATTTT.

There are a few counts of this clonotype. The rearrangement links TRBV4-3 to TRBJ2-1; 7 nucleotides agree with TRBD2. V dropped 0 bases and J dropped 3; count of bases not matched to a gene: 5. Germline V CDR1 and CDR2: LGHNA, YSLEER. The CDR3 has 16 residues. The CDR3 region is CASSQESAGDYNEQFF. The DNA of the CDR3 is TGCGCCAGCAGCCAAGAATCGGCGGGGGACTACAATGAGCAGTTCTTC.

This clonotype was observed at least ten times. The J gene is TRBJ2-1, the V gene TRBV10-3; D not resolved. The length of the CDR3 is 12 residues. Trimming removed 8 bases at V and 3 bases at J, with 8 bases between. CDR1 ENHRY and CDR2 SYGVKD come from the germline V gene. The CDR3 region has the DNA TGTGCCATCGGCGACAACTACAATGAGCAGTTCTTC. Its translation is CAIGDNYNEQFF.

Written as DNA, the CDR3 is TGTGCCAGCAGCAACAGCAGGGGGAGAGGTGAAGCTTTCTTT. This translates into CASSNSRGRGEAFF. The gene calls are TRBV12-3 or TRBV12-4 and TRBJ1-1; 7 positions agree with TRBD1. The CDR3 runs to 14 residues. Losses at the gene ends were 6 bases for V and 7 bases for J; bases not matched to a gene: 11.

The chain couples TRBV6-2 or TRBV6-3 to TRBJ1-6; D call uncertain. The germline CDR1 and CDR2 sequences are MNHEY and SVGEGT. The ends were cut back, 3 bases at V and 8 bases at J, with 17 bases in the middle. The CDR3 has 16 amino acids. The CDR3 DNA sequence: TGTGCCAGCAGTTATCGGAGACCTGGGAATCATTCACCCCTCCACTTT. Encoded protein: CASSYRRPGNHSPLHF.

This clonotype was seen a few times. V and J are TRBV25-1 and TRBJ1-2; 7 bases are shared with TRBD1. The length of the CDR3 is 15 residues. The germline CDR1 and CDR2 sequences are MGHDK and SYGVNS. Losses at the gene ends were 2 bases for V and 8 bases for J; bases not matched to a gene: 11. The chain's CDR3 is CASSEGAGGGYGYTF. DNA of the CDR3: TGTGCCAGCAGTGAAGGCGCAGGGGGGGGGTACGGCTACACCTTC.

J is TRBJ1-2 and V is TRBV3-1; D is undetermined. CDR1 is LGHDT and CDR2 is YNNKEL in the germline V gene (reference sequence). V was shortened by 0 bases and J by 6 bases, with 17 bases between the two germline ends. The CDR3 is made up of 16 amino acids. The CDR3 reads CASSQDLEGVRHGYTF. CDR3 coding DNA: TGTGCCAGCAGCCAAGATCTCGAGGGCGTCCGTCATGGCTACACCTTC.

The sample holds a few counts of this clonotype. This chain uses TRBV11-2 with TRBJ1-4; 10 positions match TRBD1. V gave up 2 bases and J gave up 8 bases; unmatched junction bases: 5. Germline lookup yields CDR1 SGHAT and CDR2 FQNNGV. The CDR3 is made up of 15 amino acids. This chain's CDR3 is CASSLRQGAEEKLFF. CDR3 nucleotides: TGTGCCAGCAGCTTACGACAGGGGGCAGAAGAAAAACTGTTTTTT.

The V gene is TRBV27, the J gene TRBJ2-5; 9 positions agree with TRBD2. Trimming cost V 6 bases and J 5 bases; bases outside gene matches: 4. Germline V gene lookup returns CDR1 MNHEY and CDR2 SMNVEV (reference sequence). The CDR3 has 13 residues. The CDR3 DNA reads as TGTGCCAGCAGCCCTAGCGGGGCTGAGACCCAGTACTTC. Protein: CASSPSGAETQYF.

This clonotype has a handful of counts. The rearrangement uses TRBV4-1 and TRBJ2-1; possible D gene TRBD1, 6 bases. CDR1 is MGHRA, CDR2 YSYEKL, per germline. The CDR3 loop spans 13 amino acids. The V end lost 6 bases, the J end lost 10 bases, and 16 bases lay between the germline ends. The CDR3 DNA follows: TGCGCCAGCAGTCCTCCTGGGGGCAGGGAGCAGTTCTTC. This translates into CASSPPGGREQFF.

This clonotype has a handful of counts. The DNA of the CDR3 is TGTGCCAGCAGTCCTTCGGACAGGGGTAATCAGCCCCAGCATTTT. Amino acid sequence: CASSPSDRGNQPQHF. This chain joins TRBV6-6 and TRBJ1-5, with 9 bases matching TRBD1. Germline lookup yields CDR1 MNHNY and CDR2 SVGAGI (reference sequence). V lost 5 bases and J lost 4; bases outside the gene matches: 6. This CDR3 comprises 15 residues.

The table lists this clonotype with a few counts. The chain has TRBV6-5 and TRBJ1-2; TRBD1 might be the D (5 bases). Deletions cut 7 bases from V and 8 bases from J, with 17 bases between. Germline CDR1 is MNHEY and CDR2 is SVGAGI. CDR3 length equals 13 residues. For the CDR3, the DNA is TGTGCCAGCACCACACCACCGGGACCAGGCTACACCTTC. It encodes CASTTPPGPGYTF.

CDR3 residues: CASSLAGGNNSPLHF. Here the CDR3 DNA reads TGCGCCAGCAGCTTGGCAGGGGGCAATAATTCACCCCTCCACTTT. The chain employs TRBV5-1 and TRBJ1-6; 8 bases line up with TRBD1. This CDR3 is 15 amino acids long. Looked up from germline, CDR1 is SGHRS and CDR2 is YFSETQ. J gave up 5 bases and V 0 bases, and 1 base lay outside the gene matches.

This clonotype has just a few counts. The V and J genes are TRBV7-3 and TRBJ1-2; 10 bases match TRBD1. Germline V gene lookup returns CDR1 SGHTA and CDR2 FQGTGA. J was trimmed by 7 bases and V by 5 bases; bases with no gene match: 4. The CDR3 spans 13 residues. The CDR3 protein is CASSGDRGLGYTF. In DNA, the CDR3 is TGTGCCAGCAGCGGCGACAGGGGGCTTGGCTACACCTTC.

This chain links TRBV12-5 with TRBJ1-1, with D tentatively TRBD1 (5 bases). The CDR3 loop spans 17 amino acids. The V gene's germline CDR1 is LGHNT and CDR2 FRNRAP. Trimming cost V 0 bases and J 1 base, with 15 bases left between them. For the CDR3, the DNA is TGTGCTAGTGGTTTGGTCCCGGGACTGGGGGGGAACACTGAAGCTTTCTTT. Amino acid sequence: CASGLVPGLGGNTEAFF.

This clonotype was recorded a few times. The chain links TRBV7-6 to TRBJ1-1; TRBD1 matches 10 bases. This CDR3 has 16 amino acids. CDR1 is SGHVS and CDR2 is FNYEAQ in the germline V gene. V lost 4 bases and J lost 4; bases outside the gene matches: 9. This CDR3 is CASSSRPGQGSTEAFF. The CDR3 nucleotides read TGTGCCAGCAGCTCTAGGCCGGGACAGGGGAGCACTGAAGCTTTCTTT.